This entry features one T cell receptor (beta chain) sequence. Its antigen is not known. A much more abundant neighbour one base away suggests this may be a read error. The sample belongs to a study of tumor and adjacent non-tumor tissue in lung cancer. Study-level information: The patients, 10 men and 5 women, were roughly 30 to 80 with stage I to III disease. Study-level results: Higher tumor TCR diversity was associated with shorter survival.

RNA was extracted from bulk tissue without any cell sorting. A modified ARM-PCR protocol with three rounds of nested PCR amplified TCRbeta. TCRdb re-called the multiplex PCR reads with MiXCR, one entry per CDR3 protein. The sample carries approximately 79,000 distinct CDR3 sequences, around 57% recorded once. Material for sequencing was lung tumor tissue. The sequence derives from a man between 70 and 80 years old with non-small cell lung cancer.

CDR3 nucleotide sequence: TGTGCCAGCAGCTTATGGAGTCGTCAGACCCGGTACTTC. Its translation: CASSLWSRQTRYF. This chain uses TRBV11-1 with TRBJ2-5; D is undetermined. Germline V gene sequence: CDR1 SGHAT, CDR2 FQDESV (reference sequence). This CDR3 region has 13 residues.